This T cell receptor beta chain was recorded in a study of blood T cells in healthy people across ages. Isolation yielded PBMCs, at least 6.5 million per sample, in every case. About this clonotype: Its specificity is not known.

Notes on the study in general: TCR beta diversity was tightly associated with the proportion of naive T cells.

A second PCR, run for about 7 to 12 cycles, used a sample-barcoded 5' primer plus a J-beta primer mix. A 12-random-nucleotide template-switch adaptor tagged each cDNA molecule. TCRdb redid the calling of the 5' RACE reads with MiXCR, one entry per CDR3 protein. The sample includes about 1.1 million distinct CDR3 sequences, 35% to 45% seen only once; the top ten take 10% to 15%. Sequencing was carried out using blood. The sequence derives from a man between 18 and 35 years old in good health.

This chain's CDR3 is CASSYPGQRIPGANVLTF. CDR3 coding DNA: TGTGCCAGCAGCTACCCGGGACAGCGAATCCCTGGGGCCAACGTCCTGACTTTC. The chain uses TRBV6-5 and TRBJ2-6, with TRBD1 matching over 7 bases. Looked up from germline, CDR1 is MNHEY and CDR2 is SVGAGI. The length of the CDR3 is 18 residues. V lost 6 bases to trimming and J lost 2 bases; unmatched junction nucleotides: 13.